This T cell receptor (beta chain) derives from a study of regulatory T cells in long-lasting Graves disease. This clonotype was recorded a few times. CDR3 length: 15 amino acids. Germline loops: CDR1 KGHDR, CDR2 SFDVKD. V lost 5 bases and J lost 5, with 18 bases in between. Regarding time point: newly diagnosed GD, antithyroid drugs for less than 3 months. PBMC-derived RNA was used for the TCR library. TCR beta libraries were built with iRepertoire HTBI primers and Arm-PCR of CDR3 regions. TCRdb re-analysed the multiplex PCR reads in MiXCR, keeping a single row per CDR3 protein. Of 400,000 to 500,000 distinct CDR3 sequences listed, about a sixth are singletons. These same records also appear under a second study, on T cells in Graves' hyperthyroidism and ophthalmopathy. According to that study: The model forecast ophthalmopathy, anticipating it by a median about 6.5 months before onset.

This receptor was taken from a woman younger than 45 with Graves disease. The V call is TRBV24-1, the J call TRBJ2-7; the D gene is possibly TRBD1 (6 bases). The source was peripheral blood mononuclear cells (PBMCs), collected at new diagnosis, from a patient treated with antithyroid drugs. CDR3 sequence (DNA): TGTGCCACCAGTGTGGTTCCAGGGGAATACGACGAGCAGTACTTC. This translates into CATSVVPGEYDEQYF.